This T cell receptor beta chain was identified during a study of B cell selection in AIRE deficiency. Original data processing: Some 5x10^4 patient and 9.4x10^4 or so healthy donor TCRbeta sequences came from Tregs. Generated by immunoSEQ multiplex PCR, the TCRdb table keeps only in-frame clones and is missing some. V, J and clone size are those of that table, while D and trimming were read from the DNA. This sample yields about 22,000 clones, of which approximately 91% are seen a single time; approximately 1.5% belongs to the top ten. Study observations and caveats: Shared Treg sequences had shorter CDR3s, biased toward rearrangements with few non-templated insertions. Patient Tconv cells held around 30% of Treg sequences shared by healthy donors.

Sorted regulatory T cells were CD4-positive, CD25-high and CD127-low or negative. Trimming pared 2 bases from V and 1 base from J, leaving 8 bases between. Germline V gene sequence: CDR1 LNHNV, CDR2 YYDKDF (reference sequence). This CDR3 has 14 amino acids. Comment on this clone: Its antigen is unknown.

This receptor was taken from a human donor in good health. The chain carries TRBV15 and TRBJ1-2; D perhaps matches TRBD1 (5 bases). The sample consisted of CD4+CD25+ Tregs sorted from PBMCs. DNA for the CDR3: TGTGCCACCAGCAGAAGAGGGGTTAACTATGGCTACACCTTC. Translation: CATSRRGVNYGYTF.